Listed below are T cell receptor beta chains from one sample, sequenced in a study of CD8+CD57+ T cells in acquired aplastic anemia. TCRdb used MiXCR to reprocess the reads, holding one entry per CDR3 protein. The sample contains roughly 58,000 distinct CDR3 sequences, about 54% of which appear only once. Sequenced material: sorted CD4+, CD8+, or CD8+CD57+ T cells (not recorded which) from PBMCs. Receptors originate from a human donor in good health, serving as a control. Both conserved end residues are part of each CDR3. D genes are given only for firm matches. A row's size may be missing; if present it is once, few, many or a size class.

D	J	size	V	CDR3	DNA
.	TRBJ1-1	.	TRBV9	CASSVVWGGNTEAFF	TGTGCCAGCAGCGTAGTTTGGGGCGGGAACACTGAAGCTTTCTTT
.	TRBJ1-2	.	TRBV29-1	CSVEDQGPYFGYTF	TGCAGCGTTGAAGATCAAGGGCCCTACTTCGGCTACACCTTC
TRBD1	TRBJ1-5	once	TRBV4-1	CASSWRGTGESKPQHF	TGCGCCAGCAGCTGGAGGGGGACAGGGGAGTCTAAGCCCCAGCATTTT
.	TRBJ1-6	.	TRBV29-1	CSVEGGGYNSPLHF	TGCAGCGTTGAGGGAGGAGGGTATAATTCACCCCTCCACTTT
TRBD2	TRBJ2-7	few	TRBV2	CASTLAGGTYEQYF	TGTGCCAGCACCCTAGCGGGAGGAACCTACGAGCAGTACTTC
.	TRBJ2-3	.	TRBV29-1	CSVAPGGFRGEQYF	TGCAGCGTCGCCCCAGGGGGGTTTAGGGGTGAGCAGTATTTT
TRBD1	TRBJ1-6	once	TRBV5-1	CASSFDRETPLHF	TGCGCCAGCAGCTTCGACAGGGAGACACCCCTCCACTTT
.	TRBJ1-5	.	TRBV10-3	CAISSGRSPQHF	TGTGCCATCAGTAGTGGGCGGAGCCCCCAGCATTTT
.	TRBJ1-2	once	TRBV5-1	CASSLRSDDNYGYTF	TGCGCCAGCAGCTTGCGTTCGGACGATAACTATGGCTACACCTTC
.	TRBJ2-7	.	TRBV20-1	CSARGAGNDYEQYF	TGCAGTGCTAGAGGGGCAGGCAACGACTACGAGCAGTACTTC
.	TRBJ1-1	.	TRBV19	CASSTYGPSTEASF	TGTGCCAGTAGTACCTACGGTCCGAGCACTGAAGCTTCCTTT
TRBD2	TRBJ2-7	.	TRBV5-1	CASSRPTSGRAGDEQYF	TGCGCCAGCAGCCGACCGACTAGCGGGAGGGCGGGTGACGAGCAGTACTTC
.	TRBJ2-3	.	TRBV9	CASRGGTDTQYF	TGTGCCAGCAGGGGGGGCACAGATACGCAGTATTTT
TRBD1	TRBJ2-2	.	TRBV24-1	CATSDGQVTTNTGELFF	TGTGCCACCAGTGATGGACAGGTAACTACGAACACCGGGGAGCTGTTTTTT
.	TRBJ2-6	many	TRBV5-1	CASSLVQGGAGANVLTF	TGCGCCAGCAGCTTGGTCCAGGGAGGTGCGGGGGCCAACGTCCTGACTTTC
.	TRBJ2-3	.	TRBV25-1	CASSYGRRTDTQYF	TGTGCCAGCAGTTACGGGAGACGCACAGATACGCAGTATTTT
TRBD2	TRBJ2-5	.	TRBV9	CASSVSSGRMGETQYF	TGTGCCAGCAGCGTATCTAGCGGGAGGATGGGAGAGACCCAGTACTTC
TRBD1	TRBJ1-1	.	TRBV9	CASSAGQGANTEAFF	TGTGCCAGCAGCGCCGGACAGGGGGCCAACACTGAAGCTTTCTTT
.	TRBJ2-1	.	TRBV11-1	CASRLGYPISEQFF	TGTGCCAGCAGGCTAGGGTACCCCATAAGTGAGCAGTTCTTC
TRBD2	TRBJ2-7	many	TRBV28	CASSLPLAGGEQYF	TGTGCCAGCAGTTTACCACTAGCGGGAGGCGAGCAGTACTTC
.	TRBJ1-2	many	TRBV6-5	CASSYLPGGDYGYTF	TGTGCCAGCAGTTACCTCCCAGGCGGGGACTATGGCTACACCTTC
TRBD2	TRBJ2-5	.	TRBV11-2	CASSDLLRGLAQETQYF	TGTGCCAGCAGCGACCTTCTTCGTGGACTAGCGCAAGAGACCCAGTACTTC
TRBD1	TRBJ2-1	.	TRBV9	CASSTTGTAEQEQFF	TGTGCCAGCAGCACAACCGGGACAGCTGAACAAGAGCAGTTCTTC
TRBD1	TRBJ1-2	.	TRBV24-1	CATSGTGEHYGYTF	TGTGCCACCAGCGGGACAGGGGAGCACTATGGCTACACCTTC
TRBD1	TRBJ1-2	.	TRBV10-3	CAISGGTGDYGYTF	TGTGCCATCAGTGGAGGGACAGGGGACTATGGCTACACCTTC
TRBD1	TRBJ1-5	many	TRBV6-1	CASSEEWTGISNQPQHF	TGTGCCAGCAGTGAAGAGTGGACAGGGATTAGCAATCAGCCCCAGCATTTT
.	TRBJ2-7	.	TRBV24-1	CATSSPVGRCYEQYF	TGTGCCACCAGCTCCCCGGTAGGACGTTGCTACGAGCAGTACTTC
.	TRBJ2-3	many	TRBV7-3	CASSLTPTGLAGTDTQYF	TGTGCCAGCAGCTTAACCCCAACCGGGCTAGCTGGGACAGATACGCAGTATTTT
.	TRBJ2-7	many	TRBV30	CAWSKGGNGEQYF	TGTGCCTGGAGTAAGGGGGGAAACGGCGAGCAGTACTTC
.	TRBJ2-1	.	TRBV7-3	CASSPQGGALDEQFF	TGTGCCAGCAGCCCACAAGGGGGGGCCCTCGATGAGCAGTTCTTC
TRBD1	TRBJ2-3	many	TRBV4-1	CASRRDRGHLNTQYF	TGCGCCAGCAGGAGAGACAGGGGGCATCTGAATACGCAGTATTTT
.	TRBJ2-3	.	TRBV2	CAISDRQSVPTDTQYF	TGTGCCATCAGTGATAGGCAGTCGGTACCAACAGATACGCAGTATTTT
.	TRBJ2-1	many	TRBV9	CASSAWGTPQRGHEQFF	TGTGCCAGCAGCGCCTGGGGGACGCCTCAACGGGGACATGAGCAGTTCTTC
.	TRBJ2-1	medium-sized	TRBV24-1	CATSAPRGKSSNEQFF	TGTGCCACCAGTGCTCCTCGCGGGAAAAGTTCCAATGAGCAGTTCTTC
.	TRBJ1-1	.	TRBV20-1	CSARPLSAGEAFF	TGCAGTGCTAGACCTCTTTCCGCAGGTGAAGCTTTCTTT
TRBD1	TRBJ2-7	.	TRBV29-1	CSLGSGGNKQYF	TGCAGCTTGGGTTCAGGGGGCAACAAGCAGTACTTC
.	TRBJ1-2	once	TRBV7-9	CANGGGPNYGYTF	TGTGCCAATGGAGGAGGGCCTAACTATGGCTACACCTTC
.	TRBJ1-3	.	TRBV7-8	CASSFGPGNTIYF	TGTGCCAGCAGCTTTGGACCTGGAAACACCATATATTTT
TRBD1	TRBJ2-7	.	TRBV2	CASSRGGQGSYEQYF	TGTGCCAGCAGCCGGGGCGGACAGGGTTCCTACGAGCAGTACTTC
.	TRBJ2-7	.	TRBV10-3	CAISERWGVYEQYF	TGTGCCATCAGTGAGAGGTGGGGGGTCTACGAGCAGTACTTC
TRBD1	TRBJ1-5	.	TRBV7-8	CASSFSGGTVNQPQHF	TGTGCCAGCAGCTTTTCAGGGGGTACTGTCAATCAGCCCCAGCATTTT